A single sample gave rise to the 13 T cell receptor beta chains below, sequenced in a study of blood T cell repertoires in COVID-19. Sequencing used immunoSEQ multiplex PCR; TCRdb keeps in-frame clones, though not all of them. Of a few hundred thousand clones listed, about 90% are singletons. Source material: peripheral blood. The receptors derive from a man older than 75 with acute or convalescent COVID-19.

The chain has TRBV20-1 and TRBJ2-6, with a weak D call TRBD2 (6 bases). The germline V and J ends were trimmed by 3 bases and 1 base, with 10 bases remaining between them. The CDR3 spans 15 residues. The germline V gene has CDR1 DFQATT and CDR2 SNEGSKA (reference sequence). The CDR3 DNA is TGCAGTGCTAGTGAAAGCGGGTCTGGGGCCAACGTCCTGACTTTC. Protein: CSASESGSGANVLTF.

This chain links TRBV7-9 with TRBJ2-5; a possible D gene is TRBD2 (7 bases). The CDR3 runs to 14 residues. The V end was cut by 7 bases, the J end by 5 bases, with 17 bases between. Germline CDR1 SEHNR, CDR2 FQNEAQ (reference sequence). The CDR3, as DNA: TGTGCCAGCAACCGAGGGGGGGCGAGGGAGACCCAGTACTTC. This translates into CASNRGGARETQYF. The full variable domain, its missing parts supplied by reference TRBV7-9 and TRBJ2-5, is DTGVSQNPRHKITKRGQNVTFRCDPISEHNRLYWYRQTLGQGPEFLTYFQNEAQLEKSRLLSDRFSAERPKGSFSTLEIQRTEQGDSAMYLCASNRGGARETQYFGPGTRLLVL.

The V call is TRBV5-1, the J call TRBJ1-4; possible D gene TRBD1, 6 bases. CDR1 and CDR2 (germline): SGHRS, YFSETQ. Trimming stripped 2 bases from V and 8 bases from J, with 13 bases between. CDR3 length: 14 amino acids. The CDR3 nucleotides read TGCGCCAGCAGCTTCCGGCAGGGGAAGGAAAAACTGTTTTTT. This encodes CASSFRQGKEKLFF.

This rearrangement joins TRBV7-9 to TRBJ2-7, with D perhaps matching TRBD2 (6 bases). V was clipped by 5 bases and J by 10 bases, with 15 bases between them. Germline-derived CDR1 and CDR2 are SEHNR and FQNEAQ (reference sequence). CDR3 length: 12 amino acids. This CDR3 is CASSPPGEHQYF. The CDR3 DNA is TGTGCCAGCAGCCCCCCGGGGGAGCACCAGTACTTC.

The chain recombines TRBV4-1 with TRBJ2-7, with D perhaps TRBD2 (6 bases). The V gene lost 1 base and the J gene lost 0 bases, with 10 bases spanning the gap. The CDR3 runs 15 residues. The V gene's germline CDR1 is MGHRA and CDR2 YSYEKL. DNA for the CDR3: TGCGCCAGCAGCCAAGGTCCCGGGAGCTCCTACGAGCAGTACTTC. Translating gives CASSQGPGSSYEQYF.

V gene TRBV3-1 (or the pseudogene TRBV3-2) combines with J gene TRBJ2-1, with 9 nucleotides matching TRBD2. V dropped 4 bases and J dropped 8; count of bases not matched to a gene: 9. The germline V gene has CDR1 LGHDT and CDR2 YNNKEL (reference sequence). This CDR3 is 15 amino acids long. The CDR3 DNA sequence: TGTGCCAGCAGCCCCTGGGGGCAGCGGGGGGATGAGCAGTTCTTC. It translates to CASSPWGQRGDEQFF.

The genes are TRBV12-5 and TRBJ1-2, with D possibly being TRBD1 (5 bases). This CDR3 comprises 15 residues. Per germline, CDR1 LGHNT and CDR2 FRNRAP. With 3 bases removed from V and 6 bases from J, the gap between germline ends came to 17 bases. CDR3: CASGFQSPGPHGYTF. As DNA, the CDR3 is TGTGCTAGTGGTTTTCAATCACCAGGGCCTCATGGCTACACCTTC.

This clone occurred a few times. The V and J genes are TRBV12-3 or TRBV12-4 and TRBJ1-2; possible D gene TRBD1, 6 bases. V lost 3 bases to trimming and J lost 5 bases, with 10 bases between them. The CDR3 has 13 residues. The CDR3 is CASSLGRGYGYTF. In nucleotides, the CDR3 is TGTGCCAGCAGTTTGGGCAGGGGTTATGGCTACACCTTC.

This sequence joins TRBV7-9 and TRBJ2-1; perhaps TRBD2 as D (5 bases). This CDR3 comprises 16 residues. The V gene's germline CDR1 is SEHNR and CDR2 FQNEAQ (reference sequence). V lost 4 bases and J 5 bases, leaving 18 bases between the germline ends. The CDR3 protein is CASSSVHGRGHNEQFF. CDR3 in DNA: TGTGCCAGCAGCTCAGTTCATGGGAGAGGGCACAATGAGCAGTTCTTC.

V gene TRBV5-1 combines with J gene TRBJ1-3; D call uncertain. Trimming left V 0 bases short and J 0 bases short, with 13 bases between. CDR1 SGHRS and CDR2 YFSETQ come from the germline V gene. CDR3 size: 17 residues. The CDR3 protein is CASSLANSLGSGNTIYF. Here the CDR3 DNA reads TGCGCCAGCAGCTTGGCCAACTCCCTCGGCTCTGGAAACACCATATATTTT.

The V and J genes are TRBV11-2 and TRBJ2-3, with D possibly matching TRBD1 (6 bases). The CDR3 spans 18 residues. CDR1 is SGHAT and CDR2 is FQNNGV in the germline V gene. Trimming removed 1 base from V and 0 bases from J, with 17 bases in between. This CDR3 reads CASSLGIGGASSTDTQYF. CDR3 in DNA: TGTGCCAGCAGCTTAGGGATAGGGGGAGCCTCTAGCACAGATACGCAGTATTTT.

The rearrangement joins TRBV5-1 to TRBJ2-1, with a tentative D call TRBD2 (5 bases). V lost 4 bases and J 0 bases, leaving 14 bases between the germline ends. The CDR3 is 16 residues long. CDR1 is SGHRS, CDR2 YFSETQ, per germline. CDR3 in DNA: TGCGCCAGCAGCGAGTCCGGGGTAAGCTCCTACAATGAGCAGTTCTTC. Its translation is CASSESGVSSYNEQFF.

This chain links TRBV3-1 (or the pseudogene TRBV3-2) with TRBJ1-6, with D possibly TRBD1 on 5 matching bases. The CDR3 extends over 16 amino acids. Germline V gene sequence: CDR1 LGHDT, CDR2 YNNKEL (reference sequence). V lost 1 base to trimming and J lost 5 bases, with 12 bases between them. DNA for the CDR3: TGTGCCAGCAGCCAAGGTCAGGACACCAATAATTCACCCCTCCACTTT. It translates to CASSQGQDTNNSPLHF.